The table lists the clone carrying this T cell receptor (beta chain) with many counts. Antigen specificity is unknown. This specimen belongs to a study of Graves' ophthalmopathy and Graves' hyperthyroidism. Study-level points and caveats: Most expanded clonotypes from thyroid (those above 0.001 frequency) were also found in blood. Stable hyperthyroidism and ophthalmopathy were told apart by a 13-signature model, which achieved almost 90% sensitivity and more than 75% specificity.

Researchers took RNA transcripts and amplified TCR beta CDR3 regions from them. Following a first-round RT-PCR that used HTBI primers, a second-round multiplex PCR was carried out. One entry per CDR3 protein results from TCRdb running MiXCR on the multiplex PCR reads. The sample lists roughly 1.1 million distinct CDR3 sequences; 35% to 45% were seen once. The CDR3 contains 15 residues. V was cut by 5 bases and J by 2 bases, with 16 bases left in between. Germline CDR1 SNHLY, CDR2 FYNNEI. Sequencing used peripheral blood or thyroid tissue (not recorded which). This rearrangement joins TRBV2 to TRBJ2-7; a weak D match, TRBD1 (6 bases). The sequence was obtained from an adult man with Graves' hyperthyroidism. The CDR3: CASSPRDKGAYEQYF. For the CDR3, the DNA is TGTGCCAGCAGTCCTAGGGACAAGGGGGCCTACGAGCAGTACTTC.